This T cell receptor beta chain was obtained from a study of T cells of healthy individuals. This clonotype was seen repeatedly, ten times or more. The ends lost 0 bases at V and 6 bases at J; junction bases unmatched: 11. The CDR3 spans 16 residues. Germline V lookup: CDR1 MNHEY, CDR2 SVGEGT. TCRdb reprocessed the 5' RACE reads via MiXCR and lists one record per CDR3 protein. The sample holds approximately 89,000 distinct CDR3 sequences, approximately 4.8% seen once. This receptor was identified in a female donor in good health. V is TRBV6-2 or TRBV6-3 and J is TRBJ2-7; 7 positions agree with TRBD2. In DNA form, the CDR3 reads TGTGCCAGCAGTTACTCGCGGCGGGAGAGTAATATCGAGCAGTACTTC. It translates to CASSYSRRESNIEQYF.